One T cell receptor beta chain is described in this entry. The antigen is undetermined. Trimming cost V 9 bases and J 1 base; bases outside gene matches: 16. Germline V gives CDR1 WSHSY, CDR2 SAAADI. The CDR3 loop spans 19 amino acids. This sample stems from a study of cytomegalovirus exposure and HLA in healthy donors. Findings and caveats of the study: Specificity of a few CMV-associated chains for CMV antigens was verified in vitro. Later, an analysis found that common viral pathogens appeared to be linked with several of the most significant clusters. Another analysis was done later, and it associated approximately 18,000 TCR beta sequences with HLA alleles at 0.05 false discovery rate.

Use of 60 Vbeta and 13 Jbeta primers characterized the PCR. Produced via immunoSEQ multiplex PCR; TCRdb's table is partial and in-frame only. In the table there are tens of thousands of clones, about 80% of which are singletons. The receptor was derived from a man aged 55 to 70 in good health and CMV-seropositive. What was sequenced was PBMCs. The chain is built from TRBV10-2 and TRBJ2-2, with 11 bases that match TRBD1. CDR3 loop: CASSGRRTGGSRNTGELFF. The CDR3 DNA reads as TGCGCCAGTTCTGGGAGACGGACAGGGGGCTCCAGGAACACCGGGGAGCTGTTTTTT.